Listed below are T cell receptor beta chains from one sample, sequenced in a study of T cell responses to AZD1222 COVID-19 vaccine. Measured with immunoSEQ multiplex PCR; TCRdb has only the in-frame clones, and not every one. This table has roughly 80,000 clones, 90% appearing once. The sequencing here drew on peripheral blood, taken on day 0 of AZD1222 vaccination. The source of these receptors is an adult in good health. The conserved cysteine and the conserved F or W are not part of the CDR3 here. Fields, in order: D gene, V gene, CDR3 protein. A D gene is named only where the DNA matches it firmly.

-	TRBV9	ASSVVSIEGGELF
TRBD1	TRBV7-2	ASSRWTGGPTNEKLF
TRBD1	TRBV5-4	ASSRGGGLDRSSGYT
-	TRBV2	ASSEVGRVKLF
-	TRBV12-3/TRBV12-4	ASSTIDLTPLH
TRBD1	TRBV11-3	ASSLTGGFYEQY
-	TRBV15	ATSRVAQETQY
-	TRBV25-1	ASRGSGEEGYT
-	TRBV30	AWYLGVHGYT
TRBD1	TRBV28	ASSPPPGQGSYGYT